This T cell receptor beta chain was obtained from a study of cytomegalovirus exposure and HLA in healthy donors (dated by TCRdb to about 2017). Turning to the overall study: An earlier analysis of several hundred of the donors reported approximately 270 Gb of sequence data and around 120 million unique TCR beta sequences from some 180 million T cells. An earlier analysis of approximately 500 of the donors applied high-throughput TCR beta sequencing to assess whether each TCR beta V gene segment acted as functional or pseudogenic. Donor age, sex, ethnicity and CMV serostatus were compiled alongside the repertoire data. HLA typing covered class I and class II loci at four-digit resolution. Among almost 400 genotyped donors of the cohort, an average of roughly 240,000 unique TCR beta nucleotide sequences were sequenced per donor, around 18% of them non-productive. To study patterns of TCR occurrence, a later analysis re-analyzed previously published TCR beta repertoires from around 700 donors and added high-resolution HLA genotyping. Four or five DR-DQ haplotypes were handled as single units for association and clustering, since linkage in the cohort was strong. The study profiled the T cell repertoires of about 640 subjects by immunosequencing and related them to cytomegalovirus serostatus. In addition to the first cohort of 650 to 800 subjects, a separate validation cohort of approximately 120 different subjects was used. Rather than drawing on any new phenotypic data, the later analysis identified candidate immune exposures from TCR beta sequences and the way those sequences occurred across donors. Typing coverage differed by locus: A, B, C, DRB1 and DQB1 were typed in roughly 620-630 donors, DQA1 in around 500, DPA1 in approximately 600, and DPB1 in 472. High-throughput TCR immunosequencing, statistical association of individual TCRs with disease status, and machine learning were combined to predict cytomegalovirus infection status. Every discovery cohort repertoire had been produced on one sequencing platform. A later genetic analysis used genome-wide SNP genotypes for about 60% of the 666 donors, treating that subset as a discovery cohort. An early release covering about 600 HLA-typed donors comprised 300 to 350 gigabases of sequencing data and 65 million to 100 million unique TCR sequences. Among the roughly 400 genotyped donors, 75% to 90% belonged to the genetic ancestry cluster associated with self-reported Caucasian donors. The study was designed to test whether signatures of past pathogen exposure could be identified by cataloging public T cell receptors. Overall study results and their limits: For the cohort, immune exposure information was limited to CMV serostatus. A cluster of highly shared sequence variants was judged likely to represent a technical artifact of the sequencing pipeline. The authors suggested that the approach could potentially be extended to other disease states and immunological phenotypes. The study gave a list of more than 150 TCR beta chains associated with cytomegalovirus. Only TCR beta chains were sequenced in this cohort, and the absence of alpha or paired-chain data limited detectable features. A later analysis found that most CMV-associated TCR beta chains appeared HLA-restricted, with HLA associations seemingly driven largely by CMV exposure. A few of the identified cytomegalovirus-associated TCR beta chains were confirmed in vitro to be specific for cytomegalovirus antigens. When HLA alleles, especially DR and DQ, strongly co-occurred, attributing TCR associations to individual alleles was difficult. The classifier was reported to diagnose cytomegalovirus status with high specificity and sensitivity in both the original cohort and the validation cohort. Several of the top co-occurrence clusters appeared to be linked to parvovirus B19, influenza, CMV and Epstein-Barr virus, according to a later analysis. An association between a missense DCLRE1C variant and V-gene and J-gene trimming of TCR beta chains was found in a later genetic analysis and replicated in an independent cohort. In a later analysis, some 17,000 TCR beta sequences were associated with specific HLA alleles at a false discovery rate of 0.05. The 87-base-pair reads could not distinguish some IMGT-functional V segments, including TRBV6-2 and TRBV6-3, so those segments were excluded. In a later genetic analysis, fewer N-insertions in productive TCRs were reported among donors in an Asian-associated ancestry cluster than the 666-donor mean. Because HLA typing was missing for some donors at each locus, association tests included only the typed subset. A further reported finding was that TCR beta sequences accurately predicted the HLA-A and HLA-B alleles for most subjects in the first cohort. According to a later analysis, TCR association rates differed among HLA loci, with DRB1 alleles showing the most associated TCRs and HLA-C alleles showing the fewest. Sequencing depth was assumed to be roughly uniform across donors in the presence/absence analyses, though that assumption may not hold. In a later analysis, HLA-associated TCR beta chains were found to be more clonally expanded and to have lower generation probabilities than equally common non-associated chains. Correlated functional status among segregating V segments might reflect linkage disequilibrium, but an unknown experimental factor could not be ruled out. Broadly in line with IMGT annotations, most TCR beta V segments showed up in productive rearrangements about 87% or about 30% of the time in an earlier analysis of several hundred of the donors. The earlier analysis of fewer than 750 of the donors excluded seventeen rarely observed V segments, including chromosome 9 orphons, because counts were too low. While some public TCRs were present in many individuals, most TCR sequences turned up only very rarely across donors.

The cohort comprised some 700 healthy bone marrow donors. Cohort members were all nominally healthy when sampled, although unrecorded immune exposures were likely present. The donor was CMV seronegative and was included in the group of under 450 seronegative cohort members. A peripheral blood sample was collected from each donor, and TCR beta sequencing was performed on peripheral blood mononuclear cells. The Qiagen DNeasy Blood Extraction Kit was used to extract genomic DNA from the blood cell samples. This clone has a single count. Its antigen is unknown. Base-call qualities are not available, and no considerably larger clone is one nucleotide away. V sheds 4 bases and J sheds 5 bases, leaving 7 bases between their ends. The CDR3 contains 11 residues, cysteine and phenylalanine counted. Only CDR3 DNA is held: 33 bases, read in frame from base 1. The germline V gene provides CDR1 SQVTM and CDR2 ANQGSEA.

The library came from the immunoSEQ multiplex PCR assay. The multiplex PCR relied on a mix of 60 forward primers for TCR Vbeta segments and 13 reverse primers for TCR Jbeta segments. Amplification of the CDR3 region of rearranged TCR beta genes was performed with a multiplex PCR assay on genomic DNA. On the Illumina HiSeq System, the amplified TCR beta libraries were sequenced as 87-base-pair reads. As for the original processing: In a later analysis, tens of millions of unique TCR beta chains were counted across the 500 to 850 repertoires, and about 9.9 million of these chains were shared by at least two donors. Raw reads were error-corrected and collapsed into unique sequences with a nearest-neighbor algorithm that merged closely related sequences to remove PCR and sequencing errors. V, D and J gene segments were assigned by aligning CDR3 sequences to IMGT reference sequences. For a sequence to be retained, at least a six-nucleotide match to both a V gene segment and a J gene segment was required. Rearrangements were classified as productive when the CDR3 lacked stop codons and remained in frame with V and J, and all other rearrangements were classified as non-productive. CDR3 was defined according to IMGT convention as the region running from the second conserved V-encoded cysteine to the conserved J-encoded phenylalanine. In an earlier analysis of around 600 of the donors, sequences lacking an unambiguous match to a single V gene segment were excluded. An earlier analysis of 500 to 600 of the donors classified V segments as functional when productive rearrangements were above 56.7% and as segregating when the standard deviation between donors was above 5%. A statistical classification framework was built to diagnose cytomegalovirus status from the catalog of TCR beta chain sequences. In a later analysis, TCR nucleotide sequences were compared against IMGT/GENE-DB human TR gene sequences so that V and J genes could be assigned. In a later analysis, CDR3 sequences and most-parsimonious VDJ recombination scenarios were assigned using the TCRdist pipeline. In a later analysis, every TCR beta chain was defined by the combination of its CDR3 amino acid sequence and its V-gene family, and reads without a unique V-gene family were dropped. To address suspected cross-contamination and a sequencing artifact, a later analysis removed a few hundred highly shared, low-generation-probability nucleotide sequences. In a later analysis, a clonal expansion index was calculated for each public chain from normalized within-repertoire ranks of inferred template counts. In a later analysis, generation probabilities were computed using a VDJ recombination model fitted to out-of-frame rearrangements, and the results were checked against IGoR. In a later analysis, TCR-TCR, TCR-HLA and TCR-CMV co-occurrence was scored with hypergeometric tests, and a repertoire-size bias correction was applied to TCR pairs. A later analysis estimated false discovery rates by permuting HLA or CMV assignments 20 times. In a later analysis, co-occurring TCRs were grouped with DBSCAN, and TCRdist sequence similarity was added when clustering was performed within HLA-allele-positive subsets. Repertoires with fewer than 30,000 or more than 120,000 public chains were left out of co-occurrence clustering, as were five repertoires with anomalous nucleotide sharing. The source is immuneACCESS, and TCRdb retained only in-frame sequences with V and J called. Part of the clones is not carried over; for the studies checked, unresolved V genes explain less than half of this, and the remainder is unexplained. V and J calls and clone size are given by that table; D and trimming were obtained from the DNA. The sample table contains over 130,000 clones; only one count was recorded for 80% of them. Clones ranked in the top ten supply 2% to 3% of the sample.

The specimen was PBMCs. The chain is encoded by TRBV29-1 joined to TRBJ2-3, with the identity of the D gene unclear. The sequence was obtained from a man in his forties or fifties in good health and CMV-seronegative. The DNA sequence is TGCAGCGTTGTCTCAGGAGATACGCAGTATTTT. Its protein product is CSVVSGDTQYF.